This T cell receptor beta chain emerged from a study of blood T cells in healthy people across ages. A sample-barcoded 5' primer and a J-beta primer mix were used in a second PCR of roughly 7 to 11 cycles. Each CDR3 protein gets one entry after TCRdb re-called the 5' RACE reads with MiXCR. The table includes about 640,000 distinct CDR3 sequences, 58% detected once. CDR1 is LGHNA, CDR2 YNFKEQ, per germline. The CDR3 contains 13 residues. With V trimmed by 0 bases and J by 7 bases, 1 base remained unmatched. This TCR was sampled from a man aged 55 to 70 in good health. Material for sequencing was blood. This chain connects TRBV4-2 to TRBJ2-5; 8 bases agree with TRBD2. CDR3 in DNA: TGTGCCAGCAGCCAAGACCTAGCGGGGACCCAGTACTTC. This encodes CASSQDLAGTQYF.